These 13 T cell receptor beta chains were all obtained from the same sample, sequenced in a study of response to subunit inactivated influenza vaccine. One entry per CDR3 protein, called by TCRdb with MiXCR from the RT-PCR reads. The sample lists under 800,000 distinct CDR3 sequences, about 15% occurring once. The material sequenced was PBMCs from blood, taken 14 to 15 days before vaccination. Source of these receptors: a man between 45 and 60 years old who received an inactivated influenza vaccine.

This chain's CDR3 is CASSRPGTGGRTPYGYTF. CDR3 in DNA: TGTGCCAGCAGCAGACCCGGGACAGGGGGCAGGACCCCTTATGGCTACACCTTC. This chain joins TRBV7-3 and TRBJ1-2; TRBD1 agrees at 12 bases. This CDR3 has 18 amino acids. Germline CDR1 is SGHTA and CDR2 is FQGTGA. With 5 bases clipped from V and 5 bases from J, the junction kept 15 bases outside the gene matches. Together with reference TRBV7-3 and TRBJ1-2, the CDR3 gives the full variable domain: GAGVSQTPSNKVTEKGKYVELRCDPISGHTALYWYRQSLGQGPEFLIYFQGTGAADDSGLPNDRFFAVRPEGSVSTLKIQRTERGDSAVYLCASSRPGTGGRTPYGYTFGSGTRLTVV.

The chain couples TRBV12-3 or TRBV12-4 to TRBJ1-2, with D unresolved. The length of the CDR3 is 15 residues. V lost 3 bases to trimming and J lost 0 bases, with 11 bases between them. CDR3 nucleotide sequence: TGTGCCAGCAGTTTGCGGAGGCTAACTAACTATGGCTACACCTTC. Amino acids: CASSLRRLTNYGYTF.

The sample holds a few counts of this clonotype. The chain is built from TRBV6-2 or TRBV6-3 and TRBJ1-6; the match to TRBD1 covers 8 bases. The ends lost 0 bases at V and 9 bases at J; junction bases unmatched: 7. The CDR3 loop spans 16 amino acids. The germline CDR1 and CDR2 sequences are MNHEY and SVGEGT. The CDR3 is CASSYSNTGGSSPLHF. The CDR3 coding sequence is TGTGCCAGCAGTTACTCGAACACAGGGGGAAGTTCACCCCTCCACTTT.

The V and J genes are TRBV9 and TRBJ2-7; D not resolved. The germline CDR1 and CDR2 sequences are SGDLS and YYNGEE. V lost 0 bases and J lost 5, with 9 bases in between. The CDR3 consists of 13 residues. The CDR3: CASSVAPGDEQYF. The CDR3 nucleotides are TGTGCCAGCAGCGTAGCCCCCGGAGACGAGCAGTACTTC.

This clonotype has only a few counts. The chain links TRBV7-2 to TRBJ2-1, with D perhaps TRBD1 (6 bases). The V end was cut by 5 bases, the J end by 6 bases, with 14 bases between. CDR1 is SGHTA, CDR2 FQGNSA, per germline. The CDR3 runs 14 residues. CDR3 residues: CASSIQGPGNEQFF. The CDR3 bases are TGTGCCAGCAGCATACAGGGTCCCGGCAATGAGCAGTTCTTC.

This clonotype was detected a few times. V is TRBV29-1 and J is TRBJ2-1; 7 bases are a match to TRBD1. CDR1 is SQVTM, CDR2 ANQGSEA, per germline. The CDR3 has 11 residues. J gave up 7 bases and V 5 bases, and 2 bases lay outside the gene matches. The CDR3 loop reads CSVRQGNEQFF. Here the CDR3 DNA reads TGCAGCGTTCGACAGGGAAATGAGCAGTTCTTC.

This clonotype was detected only a few times. J is TRBJ1-3 and V is TRBV5-1; the D is unclear. The germline V gene has CDR1 SGHRS and CDR2 YFSETQ. This CDR3 is built from 19 residues. The V and J ends lost 0 bases and 0 bases respectively, with 19 bases between them. The CDR3, as DNA: TGCGCCAGCAGCTTGGCCGGGCAGTTATATACGAGCTCTGGAAACACCATATATTTT. This gives the protein CASSLAGQLYTSSGNTIYF. Together with reference TRBV5-1 and TRBJ1-3, the CDR3 gives the full variable domain: KAGVTQTPRYLIKTRGQQVTLSCSPISGHRSVSWYQQTPGQGLQFLFEYFSETQRNKGNFPGRFSGRQFSNSRSEMNVSTLELGDSALYLCASSLAGQLYTSSGNTIYFGEGSWLTVV.

In its sample, this clonotype was seen a few times. The chain employs TRBV4-3 and TRBJ2-1; D possibly corresponds to TRBD1 (6 bases). This CDR3 contains 13 residues. V lost 4 bases to trimming and J lost 6 bases, with 10 bases between them. Germline CDR1 reads LGHNA; CDR2 reads YSLEER. CDR3 nucleotide sequence: TGCGCCAGCAGCCGGGGACACCTCAATGAGCAGTTCTTC. It encodes CASSRGHLNEQFF.

The rearrangement uses TRBV2 and TRBJ2-5, with D perhaps matching TRBD2 (5 bases). The V end lost 2 bases, the J end lost 5 bases, and 18 bases lay between the germline ends. Germline loops: CDR1 SNHLY, CDR2 FYNNEI. This CDR3 comprises 16 residues. CDR3 amino acids: CASSERGNVIWETQYF. In DNA, the CDR3 is TGTGCCAGCAGTGAAAGAGGGAATGTTATATGGGAGACCCAGTACTTC.

The chain uses TRBV2 and TRBJ2-7; TRBD1 might be the D (6 bases). The CDR3 has 15 residues. Germline CDR1 reads SNHLY; CDR2 reads FYNNEI. V lost 3 bases and J lost 3, with 15 bases in between. The CDR3 nucleotides are TGTGCCAGCAGTGACTTGGGACAATCATTCTACGAGCAGTACTTC. As protein: CASSDLGQSFYEQYF.

This chain uses TRBV6-2 or TRBV6-3 with TRBJ2-2; D uncertain. V lost 0 bases, J lost 6 bases, and 8 bases lay in between. In germline, CDR1 is MNHEY, CDR2 SVGEGT. The length of the CDR3 is 14 residues. The CDR3 DNA follows: TGTGCCAGCAGTTACTCGGGAATACCCGGGGAGCTGTTTTTT. Its protein is CASSYSGIPGELFF.

The chain uses TRBV20-1 and TRBJ2-3; perhaps TRBD2 as D (5 bases). The germline V gene has CDR1 DFQATT and CDR2 SNEGSKA (reference sequence). The CDR3 contains 14 residues. Trimming removed 8 bases at V and 0 bases at J, with 15 bases between. CDR3 residues: CSPVEEPSTDTQYF. In DNA, the CDR3 is TGCAGTCCAGTGGAGGAGCCAAGCACAGATACGCAGTATTTT.

The V call is TRBV6-1, the J call TRBJ1-1; D is ambiguous. The ends were cut back, 5 bases at V and 1 base at J, with 11 bases in the middle. This CDR3 contains 14 residues. Germline V CDR1 and CDR2: MNHNS, SASEGT. DNA of the CDR3: TGTGCCAGCAGTCCGGACGGTGGGAACACTGAAGCTTTCTTT. It specifies CASSPDGGNTEAFF.